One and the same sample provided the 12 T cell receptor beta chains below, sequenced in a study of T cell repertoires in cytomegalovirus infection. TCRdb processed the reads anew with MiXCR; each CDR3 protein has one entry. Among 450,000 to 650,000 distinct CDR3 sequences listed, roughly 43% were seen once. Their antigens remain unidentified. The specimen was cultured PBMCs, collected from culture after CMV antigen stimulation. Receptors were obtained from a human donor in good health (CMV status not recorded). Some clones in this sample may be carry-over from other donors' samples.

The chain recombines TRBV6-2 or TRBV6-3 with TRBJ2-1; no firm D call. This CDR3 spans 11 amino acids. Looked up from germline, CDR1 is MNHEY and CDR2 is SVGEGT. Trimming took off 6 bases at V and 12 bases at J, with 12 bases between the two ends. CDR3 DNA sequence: TGTGCCAGCAGGAGTCTAGGTTGGCAGTTCTTC. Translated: CASRSLGWQFF.

The CDR3 is CAWSVLAGGHGELFF. As DNA, the CDR3 is TGTGCCTGGAGTGTTCTAGCGGGTGGACACGGGGAGCTGTTTTTT. V gene TRBV30 combines with J gene TRBJ2-2, with 8 nucleotides matching TRBD2. In germline, CDR1 is GTSNPN, CDR2 SVGIG (reference sequence). The CDR3 length is 15 residues. Trimming cost V 0 bases and J 7 bases; bases outside gene matches: 7.

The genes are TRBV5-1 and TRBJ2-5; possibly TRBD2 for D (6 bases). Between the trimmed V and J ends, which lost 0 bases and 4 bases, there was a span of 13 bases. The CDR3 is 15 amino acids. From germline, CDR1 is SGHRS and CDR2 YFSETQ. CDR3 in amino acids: CASSLGGEPRETQYF. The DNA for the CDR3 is TGCGCCAGCAGCTTGGGGGGGGAACCCCGAGAGACCCAGTACTTC.

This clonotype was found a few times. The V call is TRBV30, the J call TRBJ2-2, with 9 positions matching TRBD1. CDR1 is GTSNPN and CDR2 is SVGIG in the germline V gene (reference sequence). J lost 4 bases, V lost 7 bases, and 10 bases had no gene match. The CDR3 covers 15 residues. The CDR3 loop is CASKSGTGFTGELFF. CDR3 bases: TGTGCCTCGAAATCCGGGACAGGGTTCACCGGGGAGCTGTTTTTT.

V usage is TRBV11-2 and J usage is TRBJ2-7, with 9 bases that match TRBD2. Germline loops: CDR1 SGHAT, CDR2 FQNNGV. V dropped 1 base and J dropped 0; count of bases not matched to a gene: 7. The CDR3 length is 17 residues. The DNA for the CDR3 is TGTGCCAGCAGCTTAGGCCCTAGCGGGGACCTCTCCTACGAGCAGTACTTC. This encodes CASSLGPSGDLSYEQYF.

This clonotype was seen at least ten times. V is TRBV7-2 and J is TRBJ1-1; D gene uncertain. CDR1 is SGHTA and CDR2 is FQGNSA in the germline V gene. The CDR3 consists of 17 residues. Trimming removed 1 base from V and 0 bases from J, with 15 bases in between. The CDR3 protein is CASSLGLSVPLNTEAFF. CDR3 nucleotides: TGTGCCAGCAGCTTAGGCCTTTCCGTCCCTTTGAACACTGAAGCTTTCTTT.

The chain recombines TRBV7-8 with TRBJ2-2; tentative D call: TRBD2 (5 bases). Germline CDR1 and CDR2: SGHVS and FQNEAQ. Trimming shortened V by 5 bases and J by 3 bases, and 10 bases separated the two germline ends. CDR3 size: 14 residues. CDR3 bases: TGTGCCAGCAGCAGAGGGAGACACACCGGGGAGCTGTTTTTT. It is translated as CASSRGRHTGELFF.

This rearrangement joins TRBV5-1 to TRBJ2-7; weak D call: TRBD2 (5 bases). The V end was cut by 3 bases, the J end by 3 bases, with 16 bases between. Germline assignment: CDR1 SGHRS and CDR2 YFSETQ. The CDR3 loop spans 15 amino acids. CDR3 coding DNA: TGCGCCAGCAGCTCTGGAGGCAGCATGGTCTACGAGCAGTACTTC. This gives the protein CASSSGGSMVYEQYF.

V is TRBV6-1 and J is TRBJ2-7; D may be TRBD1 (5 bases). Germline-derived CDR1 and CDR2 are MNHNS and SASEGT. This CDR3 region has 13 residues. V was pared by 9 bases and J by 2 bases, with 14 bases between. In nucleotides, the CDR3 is TGTGCCAGTCGGACACTTAAGACCTACGAGCAGTACTTC. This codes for CASRTLKTYEQYF.

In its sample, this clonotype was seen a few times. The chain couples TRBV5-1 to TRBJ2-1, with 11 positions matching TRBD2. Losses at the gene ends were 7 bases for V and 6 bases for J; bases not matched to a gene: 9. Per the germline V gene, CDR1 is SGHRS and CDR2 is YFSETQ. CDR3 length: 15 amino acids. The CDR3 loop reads CASSSLAGALNEQFF. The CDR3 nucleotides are TGCGCCAGCTCCTCACTAGCGGGAGCCCTCAATGAGCAGTTCTTC. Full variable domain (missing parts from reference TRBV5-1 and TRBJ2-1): KAGVTQTPRYLIKTRGQQVTLSCSPISGHRSVSWYQQTPGQGLQFLFEYFSETQRNKGNFPGRFSGRQFSNSRSEMNVSTLELGDSALYLCASSSLAGALNEQFFGPGTRLTVL.

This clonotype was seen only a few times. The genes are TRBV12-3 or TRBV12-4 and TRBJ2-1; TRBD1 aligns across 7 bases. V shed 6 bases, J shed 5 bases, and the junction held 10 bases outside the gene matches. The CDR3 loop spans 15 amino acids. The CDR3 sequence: CASSLPGQSNNEQFF. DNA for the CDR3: TGTGCCAGCAGCCTGCCGGGACAGTCGAACAATGAGCAGTTCTTC.

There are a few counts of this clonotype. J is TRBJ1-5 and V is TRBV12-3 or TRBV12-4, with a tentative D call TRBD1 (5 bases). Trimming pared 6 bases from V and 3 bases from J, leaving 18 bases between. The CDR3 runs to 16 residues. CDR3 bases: TGTGCCAGCAGCTTCGACAGCTTTTTTTTCAATCAGCCCCAGCATTTT. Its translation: CASSFDSFFFNQPQHF.